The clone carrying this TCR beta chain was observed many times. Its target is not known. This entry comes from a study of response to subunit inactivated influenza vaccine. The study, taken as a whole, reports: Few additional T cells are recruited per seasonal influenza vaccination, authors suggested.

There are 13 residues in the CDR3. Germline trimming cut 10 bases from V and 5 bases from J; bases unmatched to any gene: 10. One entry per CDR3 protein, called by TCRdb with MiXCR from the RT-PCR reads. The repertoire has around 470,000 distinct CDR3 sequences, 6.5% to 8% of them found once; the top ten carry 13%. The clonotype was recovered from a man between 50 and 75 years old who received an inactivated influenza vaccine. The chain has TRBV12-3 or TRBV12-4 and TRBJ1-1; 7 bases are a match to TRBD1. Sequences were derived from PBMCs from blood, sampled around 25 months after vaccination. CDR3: CATERQGGTEAFF. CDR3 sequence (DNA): TGTGCCACAGAAAGACAGGGTGGGACTGAAGCTTTCTTT.